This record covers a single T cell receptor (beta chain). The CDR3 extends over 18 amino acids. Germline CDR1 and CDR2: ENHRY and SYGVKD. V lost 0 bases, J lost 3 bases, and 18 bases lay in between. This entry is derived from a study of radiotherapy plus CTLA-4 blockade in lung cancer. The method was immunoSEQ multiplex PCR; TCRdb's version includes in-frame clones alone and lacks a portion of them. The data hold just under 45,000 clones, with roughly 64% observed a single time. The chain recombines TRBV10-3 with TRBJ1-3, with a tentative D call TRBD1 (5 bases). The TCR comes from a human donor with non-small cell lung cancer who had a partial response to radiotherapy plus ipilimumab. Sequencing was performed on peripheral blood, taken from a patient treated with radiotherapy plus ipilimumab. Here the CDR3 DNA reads TGTGCCATCAGTGAGTCGACTGGAGGGGTCATGGGTGGAAACACCATATATTTT. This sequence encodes CAISESTGGVMGGNTIYF.